This TCR beta chain was recorded in a study of blood T cells in healthy people across ages. Germline CDR1 is SQVTM and CDR2 is ANQGSEA. J was trimmed by 7 bases and V by 7 bases; bases with no gene match: 17. CDR3 length: 15 residues. This clonotype occurred a few times. Then a second PCR, running about 7 to 11 cycles, was carried out with a sample-barcoded 5' primer and a J-beta primer mix. TCRdb re-analysed the 5' RACE reads in MiXCR, keeping a single row per CDR3 protein. Among about 780,000 distinct CDR3 sequences, around 24% were seen once, and the ten largest hold 2.5% to 3.5%. These data also formed part of another study, on T cells of mothers and their children.

The sequenced material came from blood. This sequence was found in a boy younger than 18 in good health. The V and J genes are TRBV29-1 and TRBJ2-5, with 8 positions matching TRBD2. The CDR3 spells CSAIRPGRSGGTQYF. The DNA for the CDR3 is TGCAGCGCCATTAGGCCGGGACGGAGCGGGGGGACCCAGTACTTC.